This TCR beta chain was found in a study of human T cells and chemical hapten exposure. TCRdb fed the RACE reads into MiXCR, producing one record per CDR3 protein. Here the sample spans 350,000 to 400,000 distinct CDR3 sequences, 5% to 6.5% being singletons. Time point here: pre-sensitization, week 0. The treatment denotes: therapeutic diphenylcyclopropenone sensitization with weekly scalp DPC. The CDR3 consists of 14 residues. V was trimmed by 7 bases and J by 5 bases, leaving 17 bases between them. The chain carries TRBV12-3 or TRBV12-4 and TRBJ2-5, with D perhaps matching TRBD2 (6 bases). The material sequenced was whole blood, taken in connection with sensitization to the hapten diphenylcyclopropenone (DPC). The receptor's source is a woman aged 45-59 years with alopecia areata. Some clones in this sample may be carry-over from other donors' samples. CDR3 sequence (DNA): TGTGCCAGCACCCCCGGAGGGACCGGCGAGACCCAGTACTTC. Translated: CASTPGGTGETQYF.